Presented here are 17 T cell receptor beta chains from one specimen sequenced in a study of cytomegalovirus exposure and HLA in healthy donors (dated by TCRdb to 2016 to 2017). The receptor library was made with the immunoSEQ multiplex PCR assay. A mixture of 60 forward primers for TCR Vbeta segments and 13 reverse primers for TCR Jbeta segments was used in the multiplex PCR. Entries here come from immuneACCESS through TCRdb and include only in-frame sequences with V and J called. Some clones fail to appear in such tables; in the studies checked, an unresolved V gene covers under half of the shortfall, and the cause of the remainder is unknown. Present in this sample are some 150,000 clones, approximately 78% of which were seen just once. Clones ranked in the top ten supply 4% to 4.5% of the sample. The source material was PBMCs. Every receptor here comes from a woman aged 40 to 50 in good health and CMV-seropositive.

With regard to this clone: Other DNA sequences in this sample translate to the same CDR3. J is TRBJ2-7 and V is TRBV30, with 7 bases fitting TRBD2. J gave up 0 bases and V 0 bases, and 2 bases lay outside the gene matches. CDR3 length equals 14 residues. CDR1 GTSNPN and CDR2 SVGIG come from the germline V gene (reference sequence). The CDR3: CAWSVGGSSYEQYF. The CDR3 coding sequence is TGTGCCTGGAGTGTTGGCGGGAGCTCCTACGAGCAGTACTTC.

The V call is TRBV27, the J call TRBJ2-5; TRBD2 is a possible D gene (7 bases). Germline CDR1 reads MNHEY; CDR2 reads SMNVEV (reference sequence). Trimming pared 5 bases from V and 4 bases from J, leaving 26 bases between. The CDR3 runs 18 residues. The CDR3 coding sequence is TGTGCCAGCAGTAGGGGGGGGGACTTGGCGGAGGGGGTAGAGACCCAGTACTTC. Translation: CASSRGGDLAEGVETQYF.

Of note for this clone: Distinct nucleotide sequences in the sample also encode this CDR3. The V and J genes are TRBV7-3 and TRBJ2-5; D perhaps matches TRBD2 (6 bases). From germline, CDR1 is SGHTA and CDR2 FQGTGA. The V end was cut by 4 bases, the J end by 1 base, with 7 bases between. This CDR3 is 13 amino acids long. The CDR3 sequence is CASSSGLQETQYF. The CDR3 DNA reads TGTGCCAGCAGCTCGGGACTCCAAGAGACCCAGTACTTC.

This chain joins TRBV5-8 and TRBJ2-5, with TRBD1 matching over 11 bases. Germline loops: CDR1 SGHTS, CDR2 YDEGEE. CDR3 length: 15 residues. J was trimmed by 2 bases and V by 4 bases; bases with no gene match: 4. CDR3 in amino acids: CASSPGQGAQETQYF. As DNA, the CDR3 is TGTGCCAGCAGCCCCGGACAGGGGGCACAAGAGACCCAGTACTTC.

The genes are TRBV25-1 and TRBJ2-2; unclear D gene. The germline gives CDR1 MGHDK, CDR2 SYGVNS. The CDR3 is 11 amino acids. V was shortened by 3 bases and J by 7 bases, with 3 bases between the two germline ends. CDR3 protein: CASSDFGELFF. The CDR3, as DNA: TGTGCCAGCAGTGACTTCGGGGAGCTGTTTTTT.

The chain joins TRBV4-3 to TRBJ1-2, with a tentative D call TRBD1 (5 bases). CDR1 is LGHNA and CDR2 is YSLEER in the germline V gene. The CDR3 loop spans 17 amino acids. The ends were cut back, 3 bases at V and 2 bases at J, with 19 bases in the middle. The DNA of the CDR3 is TGCGCCAGCAGCCACGACCGGGCCCAGGGCCTCAACTATGGCTACACCTTC. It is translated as CASSHDRAQGLNYGYTF.

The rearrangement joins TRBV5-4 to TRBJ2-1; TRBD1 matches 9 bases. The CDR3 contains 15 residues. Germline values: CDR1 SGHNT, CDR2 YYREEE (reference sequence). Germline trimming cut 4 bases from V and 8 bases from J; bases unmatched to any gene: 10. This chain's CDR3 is CASSPTGGASDEQFF. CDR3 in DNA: TGTGCCAGCAGCCCCACAGGGGGCGCGAGTGATGAGCAGTTCTTC.

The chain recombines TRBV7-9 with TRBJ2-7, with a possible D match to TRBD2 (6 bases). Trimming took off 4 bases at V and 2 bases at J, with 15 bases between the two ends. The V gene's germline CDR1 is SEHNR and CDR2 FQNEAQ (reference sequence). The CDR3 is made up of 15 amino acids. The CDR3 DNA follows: TGTGCCAGCAGCTCACCCCTAGCGTCAACCTACGAGCAGTACTTC. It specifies CASSSPLASTYEQYF.

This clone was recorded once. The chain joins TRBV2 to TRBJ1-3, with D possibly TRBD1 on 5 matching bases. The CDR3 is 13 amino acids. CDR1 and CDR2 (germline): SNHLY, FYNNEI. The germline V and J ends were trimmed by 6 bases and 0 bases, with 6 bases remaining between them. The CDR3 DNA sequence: TGTGCCAGCAGACAGGACTCTGGAAACACCATATATTTT. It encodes CASRQDSGNTIYF.

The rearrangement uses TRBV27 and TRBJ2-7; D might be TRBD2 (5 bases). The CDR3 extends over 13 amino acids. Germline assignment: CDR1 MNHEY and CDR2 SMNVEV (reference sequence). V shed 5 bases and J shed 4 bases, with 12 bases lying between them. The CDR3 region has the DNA TGTGCCAGCAGTAGGACTGAGATATACGAGCAGTACTTC. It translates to CASSRTEIYEQYF.

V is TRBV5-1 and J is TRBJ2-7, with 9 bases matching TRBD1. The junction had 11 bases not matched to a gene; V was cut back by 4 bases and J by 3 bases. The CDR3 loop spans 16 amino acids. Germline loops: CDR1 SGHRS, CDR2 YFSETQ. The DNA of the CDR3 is TGCGCCAGCAGCATTACAGGGGGCGGGCGTATCTACGAGCAGTACTTC. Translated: CASSITGGGRIYEQYF.

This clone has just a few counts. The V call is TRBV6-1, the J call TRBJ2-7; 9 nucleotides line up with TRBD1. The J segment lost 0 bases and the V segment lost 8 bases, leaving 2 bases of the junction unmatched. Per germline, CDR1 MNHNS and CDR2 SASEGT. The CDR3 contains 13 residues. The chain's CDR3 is CASQTGGSYEQYF. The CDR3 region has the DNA TGTGCCAGCCAGACAGGGGGCTCCTACGAGCAGTACTTC.

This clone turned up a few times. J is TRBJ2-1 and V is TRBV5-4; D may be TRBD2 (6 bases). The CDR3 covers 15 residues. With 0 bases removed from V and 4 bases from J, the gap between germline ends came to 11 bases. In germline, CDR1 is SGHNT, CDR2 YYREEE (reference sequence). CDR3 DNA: TGTGCCAGCAGCTTGGAGGGACTGGGTTACAATGAGCAGTTCTTC. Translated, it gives CASSLEGLGYNEQFF.

The CDR3 nucleotides are TGCGCCAGCAGTGGGAGAGGGGGGAACACTGAAGCTTTCTTT. Amino acids: CASSGRGGNTEAFF. The chain uses TRBV5-1 and TRBJ1-1; a weak D match, TRBD1 (6 bases). Looked up from germline, CDR1 is SGHRS and CDR2 is YFSETQ. The CDR3 runs to 14 residues. The V and J ends lost 5 bases and 1 base respectively, with 12 bases between them. Drawing the rest from reference TRBV5-1 and TRBJ1-1, the complete variable domain is KAGVTQTPRYLIKTRGQQVTLSCSPISGHRSVSWYQQTPGQGLQFLFEYFSETQRNKGNFPGRFSGRQFSNSRSEMNVSTLELGDSALYLCASSGRGGNTEAFFGQGTRLTVV.

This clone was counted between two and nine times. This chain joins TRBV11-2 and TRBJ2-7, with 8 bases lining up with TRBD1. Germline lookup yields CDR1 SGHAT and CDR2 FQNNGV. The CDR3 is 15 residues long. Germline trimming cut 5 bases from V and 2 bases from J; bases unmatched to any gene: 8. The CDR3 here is CASSTHRGKAYEQYF. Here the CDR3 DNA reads TGTGCCAGCAGCACCCACAGGGGGAAAGCCTACGAGCAGTACTTC.

The CDR3 sequence: CASRDIGYTF. The CDR3 region has the DNA TGTGCCAGCAGGGACATCGGCTACACCTTC. The chain joins TRBV6-1 to TRBJ1-2; tentative D call: TRBD1 (5 bases). This CDR3 is built from 10 residues. The V gene lost 6 bases and the J gene lost 8 bases, with 7 bases spanning the gap. CDR1 MNHNS and CDR2 SASEGT come from the germline V gene.

CDR3 sequence reads: CASSLTVGTVSYEQYF. The DNA for the CDR3 is TGTGCCAGCAGCTTGACGGTTGGGACTGTCTCCTACGAGCAGTACTTC. This chain uses TRBV13 with TRBJ2-7; perhaps TRBD2 as D (6 bases). The CDR3 contains 16 residues. Germline V gene lookup returns CDR1 PRHDT and CDR2 FYEKMQ (reference sequence). V lost 3 bases, J lost 0 bases, and 15 bases lay in between.